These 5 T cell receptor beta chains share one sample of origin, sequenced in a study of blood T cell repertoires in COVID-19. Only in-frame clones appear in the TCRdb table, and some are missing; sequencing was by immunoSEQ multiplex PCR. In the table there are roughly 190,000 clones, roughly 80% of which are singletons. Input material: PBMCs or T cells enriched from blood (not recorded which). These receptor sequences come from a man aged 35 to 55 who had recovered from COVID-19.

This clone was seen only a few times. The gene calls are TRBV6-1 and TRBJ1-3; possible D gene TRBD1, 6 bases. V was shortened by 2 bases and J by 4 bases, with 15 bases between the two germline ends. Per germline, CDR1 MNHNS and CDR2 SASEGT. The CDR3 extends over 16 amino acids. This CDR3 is CASSEYDRSAGNTIYF. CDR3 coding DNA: TGTGCCAGCAGTGAATACGACAGGTCAGCCGGAAACACCATATATTTT.

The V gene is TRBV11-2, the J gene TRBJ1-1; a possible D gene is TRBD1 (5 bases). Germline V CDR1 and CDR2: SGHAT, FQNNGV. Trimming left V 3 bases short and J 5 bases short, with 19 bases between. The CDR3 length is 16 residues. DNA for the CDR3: TGTGCCAGCAGCTTTCCTCGGGGGGTGTGGAAAACTGAAGCTTTCTTT. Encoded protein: CASSFPRGVWKTEAFF.

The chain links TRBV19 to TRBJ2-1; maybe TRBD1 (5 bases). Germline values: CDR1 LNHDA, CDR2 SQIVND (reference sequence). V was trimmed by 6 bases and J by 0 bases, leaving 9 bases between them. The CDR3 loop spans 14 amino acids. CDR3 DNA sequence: TGTGCCAGTAGCAGACAGAGCTCCTACAATGAGCAGTTCTTC. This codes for CASSRQSSYNEQFF. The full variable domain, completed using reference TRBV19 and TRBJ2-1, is DGGITQSPKYLFRKEGQNVTLSCEQNLNHDAMYWYRQDPGQGLRLIYYSQIVNDFQKGDIAEGYSVSREKKESFPLTVTSAQKNPTAFYLCASSRQSSYNEQFFGPGTRLTVL.

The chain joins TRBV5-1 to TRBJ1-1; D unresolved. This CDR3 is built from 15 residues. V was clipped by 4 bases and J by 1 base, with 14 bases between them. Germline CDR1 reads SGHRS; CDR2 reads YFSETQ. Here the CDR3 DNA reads TGCGCCAGCAGCGGGCCAGGATCTGGGAACACTGAAGCTTTCTTT. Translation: CASSGPGSGNTEAFF.

CDR3 amino acids: CASRPSADTQYF. Written as DNA, the CDR3 is TGTGCCAGCAGACCCTCGGCAGATACGCAGTATTTT. The chain couples TRBV12-3 or TRBV12-4 to TRBJ2-3, with D unclear. V was shortened by 6 bases and J by 4 bases, with 8 bases between the two germline ends. The CDR3 sequence is 12 residues long.